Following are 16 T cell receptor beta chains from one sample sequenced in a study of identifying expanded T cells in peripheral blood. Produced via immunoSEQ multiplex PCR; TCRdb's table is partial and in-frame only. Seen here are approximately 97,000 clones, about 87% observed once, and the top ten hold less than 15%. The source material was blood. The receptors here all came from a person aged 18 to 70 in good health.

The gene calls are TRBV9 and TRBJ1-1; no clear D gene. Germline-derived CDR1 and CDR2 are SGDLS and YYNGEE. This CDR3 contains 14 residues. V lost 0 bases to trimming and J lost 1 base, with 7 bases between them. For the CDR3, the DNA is TGTGCCAGCAGCGTAGTGTCAGAGAACACTGAAGCTTTCTTT. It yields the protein CASSVVSENTEAFF.

CDR3 loop: CASGLAEKETQYF. Written as DNA, the CDR3 is TGTGCCAGTGGACTAGCGGAAAAAGAGACCCAGTACTTC. The V gene is TRBV19, the J gene TRBJ2-5; 10 nucleotides agree with TRBD2. The length of the CDR3 is 13 residues. Germline CDR1 LNHDA, CDR2 SQIVND (reference sequence). J lost 3 bases, V lost 8 bases, and 3 bases had no gene match.

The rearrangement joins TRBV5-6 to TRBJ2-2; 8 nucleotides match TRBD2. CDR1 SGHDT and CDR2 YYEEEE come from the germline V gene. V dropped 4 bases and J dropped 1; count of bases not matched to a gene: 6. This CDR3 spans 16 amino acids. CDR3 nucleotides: TGTGCCAGCAGCGGAGCGGGAGACGGGAACACCGGGGAGCTGTTTTTT. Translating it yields CASSGAGDGNTGELFF.

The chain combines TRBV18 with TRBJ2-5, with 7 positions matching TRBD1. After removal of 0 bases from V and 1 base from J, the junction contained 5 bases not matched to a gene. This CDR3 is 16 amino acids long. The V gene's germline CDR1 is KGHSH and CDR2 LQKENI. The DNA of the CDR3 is TGTGCCAGCTCACCACCTAGGGGGCGGATCCAAGAGACCCAGTACTTC. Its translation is CASSPPRGRIQETQYF. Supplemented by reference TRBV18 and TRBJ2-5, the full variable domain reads NAGVMQNPRHLVRRRGQEARLRCSPMKGHSHVYWYRQLPEEGLKFMVYLQKENIIDESGMPKERFSAEFPKEGPSILRIQQVVRGDSAAYFCASSPPRGRIQETQYFGPGTRLLVL.

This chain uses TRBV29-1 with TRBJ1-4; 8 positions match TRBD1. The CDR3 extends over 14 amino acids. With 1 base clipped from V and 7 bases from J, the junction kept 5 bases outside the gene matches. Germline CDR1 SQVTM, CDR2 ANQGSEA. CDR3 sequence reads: CSVEVNTGGEKLFF. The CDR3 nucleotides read TGCAGCGTTGAAGTTAATACAGGGGGTGAAAAACTGTTTTTT.

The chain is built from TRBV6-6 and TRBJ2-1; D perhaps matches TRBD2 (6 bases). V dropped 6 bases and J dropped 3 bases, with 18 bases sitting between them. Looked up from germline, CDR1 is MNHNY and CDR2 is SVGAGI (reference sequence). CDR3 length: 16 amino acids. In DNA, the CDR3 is TGTGCCAGCAGCGGGGGACGAGGACAAAACTACAATGAGCAGTTCTTC. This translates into CASSGGRGQNYNEQFF.

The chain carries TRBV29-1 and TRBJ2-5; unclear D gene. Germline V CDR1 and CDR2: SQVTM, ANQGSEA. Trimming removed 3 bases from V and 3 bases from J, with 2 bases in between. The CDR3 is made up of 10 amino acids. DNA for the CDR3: TGCAGCGTTGAGGAAGAGACCCAGTACTTC. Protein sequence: CSVEEETQYF.

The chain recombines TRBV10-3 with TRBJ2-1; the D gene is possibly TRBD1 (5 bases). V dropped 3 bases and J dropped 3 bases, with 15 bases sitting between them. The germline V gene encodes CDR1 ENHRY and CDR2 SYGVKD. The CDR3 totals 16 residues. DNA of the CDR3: TGTGCCATCAGTGATCGCGTTGGGGCCGACTACAATGAGCAGTTCTTC. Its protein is CAISDRVGADYNEQFF.

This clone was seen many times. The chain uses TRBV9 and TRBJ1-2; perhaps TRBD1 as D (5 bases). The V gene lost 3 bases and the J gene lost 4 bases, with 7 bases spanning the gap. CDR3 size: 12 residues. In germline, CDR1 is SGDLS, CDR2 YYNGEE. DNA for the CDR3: TGTGCCAGCAGCGGAGGGACCTATGGCTACACCTTC. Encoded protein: CASSGGTYGYTF.

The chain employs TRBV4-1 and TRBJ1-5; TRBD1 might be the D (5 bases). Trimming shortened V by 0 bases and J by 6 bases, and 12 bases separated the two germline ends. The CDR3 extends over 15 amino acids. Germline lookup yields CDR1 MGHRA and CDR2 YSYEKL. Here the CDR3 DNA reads TGCGCCAGCAGCCAAGATAGTCGGGGGTTTCAGCCCCAGCATTTT. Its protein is CASSQDSRGFQPQHF.

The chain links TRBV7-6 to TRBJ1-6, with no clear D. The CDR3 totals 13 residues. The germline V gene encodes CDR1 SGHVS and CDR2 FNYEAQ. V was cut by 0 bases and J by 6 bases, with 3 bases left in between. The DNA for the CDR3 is TGTGCCAGCAGCTTAGCTCCTAATTCACCCCTCCACTTT. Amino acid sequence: CASSLAPNSPLHF.

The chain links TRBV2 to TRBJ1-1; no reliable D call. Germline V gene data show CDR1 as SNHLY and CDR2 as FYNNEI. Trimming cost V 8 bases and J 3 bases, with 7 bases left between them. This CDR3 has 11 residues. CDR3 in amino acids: CASAADTEAFF. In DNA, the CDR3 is TGTGCCAGCGCCGCGGACACTGAAGCTTTCTTT.

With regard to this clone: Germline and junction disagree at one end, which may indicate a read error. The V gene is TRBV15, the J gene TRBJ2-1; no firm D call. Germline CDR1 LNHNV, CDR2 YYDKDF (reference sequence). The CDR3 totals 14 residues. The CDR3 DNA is TGTACCACCAACCACGACCGACGCTACAATGAGCAGTTCTTC. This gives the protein CTTNHDRRYNEQFF.

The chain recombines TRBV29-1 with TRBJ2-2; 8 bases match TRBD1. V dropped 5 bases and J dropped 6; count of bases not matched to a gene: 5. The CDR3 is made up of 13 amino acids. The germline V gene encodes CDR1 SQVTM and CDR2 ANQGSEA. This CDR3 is CSVQDREAGELFF. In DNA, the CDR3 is TGCAGCGTTCAGGACAGGGAGGCCGGGGAGCTGTTTTTT.

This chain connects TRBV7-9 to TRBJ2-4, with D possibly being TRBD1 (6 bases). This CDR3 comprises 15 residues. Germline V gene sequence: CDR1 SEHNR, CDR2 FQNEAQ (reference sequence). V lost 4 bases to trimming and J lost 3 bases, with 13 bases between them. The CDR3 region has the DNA TGTGCCAGCAGCTCCCTAACAGGGCGCAAAAACATTCAGTACTTC. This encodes CASSSLTGRKNIQYF.

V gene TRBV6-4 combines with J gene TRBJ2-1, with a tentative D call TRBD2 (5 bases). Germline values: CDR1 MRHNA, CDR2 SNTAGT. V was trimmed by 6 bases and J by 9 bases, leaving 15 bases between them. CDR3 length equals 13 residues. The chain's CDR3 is CASSPDWRSEQFF. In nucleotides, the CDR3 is TGTGCCAGCAGCCCGGACTGGAGGAGTGAGCAGTTCTTC.